These T cell receptor beta chains were read from a single sample in a study of T cell repertoires in cytomegalovirus infection. Their target antigens are unknown. Using its own MiXCR run on the reads, TCRdb lists one record per CDR3 protein. This sample has hundreds of thousands of distinct CDR3 sequences, with approximately 32% found just once. The source was cultured CD8+ T cells from PBMCs, collected from culture after CMV antigen stimulation. The receptors originated from a human donor in good health (CMV status not recorded). Some clones in this sample may be carry-over from other donors' samples. CDR3s include the opening cysteine and the closing phenylalanine or tryptophan. The D gene is left open where the match is weak. Rows may omit the clone size; those that give it use once, few, many or a size class.

j_gene,abundance,v_gene,d_gene,CDR3aa,CDR3nt
TRBJ1-2,NA,TRBV27,NA,CASSPQPSEAYGYTF,TGTGCCAGCAGTCCCCAGCCCTCAGAGGCTTACGGCTACACCTTC
TRBJ2-1,NA,TRBV7-9,NA,CASSEAARNLDEQFF,TGTGCCAGCAGCGAGGCTGCCCGGAACCTGGATGAGCAGTTCTTC
TRBJ1-5,NA,TRBV6-2/TRBV6-3,NA,CASSSIFQGGNQPQHF,TGTGCCAGCAGTTCAATTTTCCAGGGAGGCAATCAGCCCCAGCATTTT
TRBJ2-3,NA,TRBV11-3,NA,CASNSRGFTPEDTQYF,TGTGCCAGCAACTCAAGGGGCTTCACACCGGAGGATACGCAGTATTTT
TRBJ2-5,few,TRBV28,TRBD1,CASTLGTGGVAQYF,TGTGCCAGCACCTTAGGGACAGGGGGCGTTGCCCAGTACTTC
TRBJ1-1,NA,TRBV19,NA,CASTKGALGAFF,TGTGCCAGTACCAAAGGGGCGCTTGGAGCTTTCTTT
TRBJ2-3,NA,TRBV9,TRBD1,CASSAHRGPDTQYF,TGTGCCAGCAGCGCCCACAGGGGCCCAGATACGCAGTATTTT
TRBJ2-1,few,TRBV7-9,TRBD2,CASSFSGGRNEQFF,TGTGCCAGCAGCTTCAGCGGGGGGAGGAATGAGCAGTTCTTC
TRBJ1-6,few,TRBV7-6,TRBD1,CASSLAEGQGGLLRSPLHF,TGTGCCAGCAGCTTAGCGGAGGGACAGGGTGGTCTATTAAGGTCACCCCTCCACTTT
TRBJ2-1,NA,TRBV20-1,NA,CSARGDRALEGYNEQFF,TGCAGTGCTAGAGGTGACAGGGCCCTGGAGGGGTACAATGAGCAGTTCTTC
TRBJ2-1,few,TRBV7-9,TRBD1,CASSRVGQGDYNEQFF,TGTGCCAGCAGCCGTGTTGGACAGGGTGACTACAATGAGCAGTTCTTC
TRBJ1-5,many,TRBV7-6,NA,CASSLGAGAQPQHF,TGTGCCAGCAGCTTAGGGGCGGGGGCTCAGCCCCAGCATTTT
TRBJ2-5,NA,TRBV7-9,NA,CASTFQLAEQETQYF,TGTGCCAGCACCTTTCAACTAGCAGAACAAGAGACCCAGTACTTC
TRBJ1-1,NA,TRBV15,NA,CATKGGSSEAFF,TGTGCCACGAAGGGGGGGTCATCCGAAGCTTTCTTT
TRBJ1-5,many,TRBV7-2,NA,CASSRTVSGQPQHF,TGTGCCAGCAGCCGGACAGTGTCCGGTCAGCCCCAGCATTTT
TRBJ1-6,few,TRBV27,TRBD1,CASSIQGHNSPLHF,TGTGCCAGCAGTATACAGGGGCATAATTCACCCCTCCACTTT
TRBJ2-5,few,TRBV15,NA,CATSSRRQETQYF,TGTGCCACCAGCAGCAGGAGACAAGAGACCCAGTACTTC
TRBJ1-1,NA,TRBV6-6,TRBD1,CASSPSQGANTEAFF,TGTGCCAGCAGTCCCTCACAGGGGGCGAACACTGAAGCTTTCTTT
TRBJ1-1,many,TRBV7-8,NA,CASSSETVNMNTEAFF,TGTGCCAGCAGCTCAGAGACAGTTAATATGAACACTGAAGCTTTCTTT
TRBJ1-5,NA,TRBV15,NA,CATSRDMGIYSNQPQHF,TGTGCCACCAGCAGAGATATGGGGATTTATAGCAATCAGCCCCAGCATTTT
TRBJ2-1,NA,TRBV13,TRBD2,CASSLGKGLAGFSSYNEQFF,TGTGCCAGCAGCTTAGGAAAGGGACTAGCGGGGTTTAGCTCCTACAATGAGCAGTTCTTC
TRBJ2-1,few,TRBV12-3/TRBV12-4,NA,CASSPSEVYNEQFF,TGTGCCAGCAGTCCGTCCGAAGTTTACAATGAGCAGTTCTTC
TRBJ2-1,NA,TRBV6-8,TRBD2,CASSYLAGEYNEQFF,TGTGCCAGCAGTTACTTGGCGGGGGAGTACAATGAGCAGTTCTTC
TRBJ2-5,NA,TRBV27,NA,CASSAGDSLKETQYF,TGTGCCAGCAGCGCGGGGGACAGCTTAAAAGAGACCCAGTACTTC
TRBJ1-5,many,TRBV7-8,TRBD1,CASSSDRGAQHF,TGTGCCAGCAGCAGCGACAGGGGTGCCCAGCATTTT
TRBJ1-5,few,TRBV5-6,NA,CASSLRYSNQPQHF,TGTGCCAGCAGTCTTCGGTATAGCAATCAGCCCCAGCATTTT
TRBJ2-2,few,TRBV11-3,NA,CASSPQLTANTGELFF,TGTGCCAGCAGCCCACAATTGACGGCTAACACCGGGGAGCTGTTTTTT
TRBJ1-4,NA,TRBV28,NA,CASSSEHLNEKLFF,TGTGCCAGCAGTTCTGAGCATCTTAATGAAAAACTGTTTTTT
TRBJ2-3,NA,TRBV6-2/TRBV6-3,TRBD2,CASTVTSVEDTQYF,TGTGCCAGCACCGTGACTAGCGTCGAAGATACGCAGTATTTT
TRBJ2-5,NA,TRBV6-2/TRBV6-3,NA,CASRRAGETQYF,TGTGCCAGCCGCCGGGCAGGGGAGACCCAGTACTTC
TRBJ2-5,many,TRBV7-2,NA,CASSFVPRGAGETQYF,TGTGCCAGCAGCTTTGTACCCCGGGGGGCGGGAGAGACCCAGTACTTC
TRBJ1-5,few,TRBV7-8,TRBD1,CASSLWDRYSNQPQHF,TGTGCCAGCAGCTTATGGGACAGATATAGCAATCAGCCCCAGCATTTT
TRBJ1-2,many,TRBV7-9,NA,CASSLVGDTAWNYGYTF,TGTGCCAGCAGCTTAGTAGGGGACACCGCCTGGAACTATGGCTACACCTTC
TRBJ2-3,NA,TRBV5-3,NA,CASSLDTSWADTQYF,TGTGCCAGCAGCTTGGACACTTCCTGGGCAGATACGCAGTATTTT
TRBJ2-1,NA,TRBV6-2/TRBV6-3,NA,CASSYAGTYNEQFF,TGTGCCAGCAGTTACGCGGGGACATACAATGAGCAGTTCTTC
TRBJ2-1,many,TRBV7-3,NA,CASSYADRRNEQFF,TGTGCCAGCAGCTATGCCGACAGGCGGAATGAGCAGTTCTTC
TRBJ2-7,NA,TRBV7-2,NA,CVSSWDNAPYEQYF,TGTGTCAGCAGCTGGGACAACGCCCCTTACGAGCAGTACTTC
TRBJ1-2,many,TRBV12-3/TRBV12-4,TRBD1,CASTVGQGAGYTF,TGTGCCAGCACCGTGGGACAGGGGGCTGGCTACACCTTC
TRBJ1-1,few,TRBV19,NA,CASSIALLGTEAFF,TGTGCCAGTAGTATTGCCCTCTTGGGCACTGAAGCTTTCTTT
TRBJ1-5,NA,TRBV10-3,NA,CAISERLGSGQPRHF,TGTGCCATCAGTGAGCGACTAGGTAGTGGGCAGCCCCGGCATTTT
TRBJ1-6,NA,TRBV2,NA,CASSDDLGDSPLHF,TGTGCCAGCAGCGACGACCTCGGGGATTCACCCCTCCACTTT
TRBJ2-3,few,TRBV4-1,NA,CASSQEPSTDTQYF,TGCGCCAGCAGCCAAGAACCTAGCACAGATACGCAGTATTTT
TRBJ2-3,NA,TRBV12-5,NA,CASIPAPDTQYF,TGTGCTAGTATCCCGGCCCCAGATACGCAGTATTTT
TRBJ2-1,many,TRBV7-2,NA,CASSSPGKSSYNEQFF,TGTGCCAGCAGCTCCCCGGGGAAGAGCTCCTACAATGAGCAGTTCTTC
TRBJ2-3,few,TRBV4-1,TRBD1,CASSPSQGAGDTQYF,TGCGCCAGCAGCCCCTCCCAGGGGGCGGGAGATACGCAGTATTTT
TRBJ1-5,many,TRBV7-2,NA,CASSLARIDSNQPQHF,TGTGCCAGCAGCTTAGCGCGAATCGATAGCAATCAGCCCCAGCATTTT
TRBJ2-2,many,TRBV6-2/TRBV6-3,TRBD2,CASSYLAGDTGELFF,TGTGCCAGCAGTTATTTAGCGGGAGACACCGGGGAGCTGTTTTTT
TRBJ1-5,few,TRBV6-1,TRBD1,CASNDRGHQPQHF,TGTGCCAGCAACGACAGGGGGCATCAGCCCCAGCATTTT
TRBJ2-7,NA,TRBV19,NA,CASSKNGPSYEQYF,TGTGCCAGTAGTAAGAATGGGCCGTCCTACGAGCAGTACTTC
TRBJ2-7,NA,TRBV12-5,TRBD2,CASGLSSGGYEQYF,TGTGCTAGTGGTTTGTCTAGCGGGGGCTACGAGCAGTACTTC
TRBJ1-1,few,TRBV4-3,NA,CASSQDFRGRSEAFF,TGCGCCAGCAGCCAAGATTTTAGAGGAAGGTCAGAAGCTTTCTTT
TRBJ1-1,NA,TRBV27,NA,CASSFLKKNTEAFF,TGTGCCAGCAGTTTCTTGAAGAAGAACACTGAAGCTTTCTTT
TRBJ2-7,NA,TRBV10-3,TRBD2,CAIVLLVAGTYEQYF,TGTGCCATCGTCCTTTTGGTAGCGGGGACCTACGAGCAGTACTTC